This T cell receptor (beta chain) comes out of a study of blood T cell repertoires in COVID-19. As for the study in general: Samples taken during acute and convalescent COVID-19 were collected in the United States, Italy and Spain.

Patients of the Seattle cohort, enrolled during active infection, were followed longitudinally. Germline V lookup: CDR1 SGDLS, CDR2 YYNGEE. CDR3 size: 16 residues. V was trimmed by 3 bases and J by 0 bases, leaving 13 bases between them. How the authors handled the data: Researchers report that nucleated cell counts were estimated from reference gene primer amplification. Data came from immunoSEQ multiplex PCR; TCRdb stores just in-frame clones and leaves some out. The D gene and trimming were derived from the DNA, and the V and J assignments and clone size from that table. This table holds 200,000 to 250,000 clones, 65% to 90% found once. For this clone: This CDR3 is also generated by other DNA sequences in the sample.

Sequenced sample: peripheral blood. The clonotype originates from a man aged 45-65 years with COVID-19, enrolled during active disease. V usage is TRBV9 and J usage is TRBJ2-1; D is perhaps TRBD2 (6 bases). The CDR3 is CASSARLVGSYNEQFF. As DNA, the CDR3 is TGTGCCAGCAGCGCCAGACTAGTCGGCTCCTACAATGAGCAGTTCTTC.